This T cell receptor (beta chain) is drawn from a study of T cell changes during pregnancy in multiple sclerosis. The protocol was immunoSEQ multiplex PCR, while the TCRdb copy is restricted to in-frame clones and leaves out a portion. The sample records about 110,000 clones, roughly 92% being singletons. This sequence was found in a female donor with multiple sclerosis, enrolled in a pregnancy study. Here the sequenced sample was peripheral blood, taken after pregnancy.

CDR3 amino acids: CASSKTSGTYTGELFF. Written as DNA, the CDR3 is TGCGCCAGCAGCAAGACTAGCGGGACGTACACCGGGGAGCTGTTTTTT. The rearrangement uses TRBV5-1 and TRBJ2-2; 11 bases match TRBD2. J gave up 3 bases and V 4 bases, and 5 bases lay outside the gene matches. This CDR3 spans 16 amino acids. From germline, CDR1 is SGHRS and CDR2 YFSETQ.